This TCR beta chain was identified in a study of graft-versus-host responses after intestinal transplantation. Study-level information: Once they had received anti-thymocyte globulin induction, all recipients took tacrolimus and steroids for around three years. General observations from the study: Peak GvH clone levels in circulation were associated with early post-transplant HvG declines. Some GvH clones appeared in ileal mucosa or blood before recipient bone marrow.

This clone appeared a single time. Antigen: not known. This table comes from immunoSEQ multiplex PCR, and its TCRdb copy is limited to in-frame clones, with some not included. The sample holds 50,000 to 60,000 clones, around nine tenths seen once. Sequences were derived from unstimulated CD4+ T cells sorted from spleen or lymph node cells, sampled before transplant. The clonotype comes from a human donor who was the organ donor for an intestinal transplant.

The CDR3 DNA reads TGTGCCAGCAGTGAAATCCGGTGGGTGCGGGGGGCCTCCTACGAGCAGTACTTC. It specifies CASSEIRWVRGASYEQYF. The chain employs TRBV2 and TRBJ2-7; 8 bases agree with TRBD2. The CDR3 contains 18 residues. Germline V gives CDR1 SNHLY, CDR2 FYNNEI. V shed 2 bases, J shed 0 bases, and the junction held 12 bases outside the gene matches.